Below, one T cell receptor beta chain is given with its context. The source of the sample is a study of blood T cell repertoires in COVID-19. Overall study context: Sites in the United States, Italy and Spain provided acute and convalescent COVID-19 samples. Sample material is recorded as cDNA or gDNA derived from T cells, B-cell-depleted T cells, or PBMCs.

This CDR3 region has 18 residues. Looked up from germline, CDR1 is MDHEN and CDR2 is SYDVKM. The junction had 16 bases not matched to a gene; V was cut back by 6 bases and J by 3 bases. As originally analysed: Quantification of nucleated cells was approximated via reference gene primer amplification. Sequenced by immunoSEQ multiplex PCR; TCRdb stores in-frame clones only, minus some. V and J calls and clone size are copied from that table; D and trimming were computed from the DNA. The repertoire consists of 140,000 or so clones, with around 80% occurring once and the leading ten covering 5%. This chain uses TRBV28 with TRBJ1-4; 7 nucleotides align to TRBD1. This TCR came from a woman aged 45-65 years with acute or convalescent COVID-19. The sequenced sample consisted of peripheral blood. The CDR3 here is CASSFSPYYRGANEKLFF. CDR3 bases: TGTGCCAGCAGCTTTTCGCCCTACTACAGGGGTGCTAATGAAAAACTGTTTTTT.